This TCR beta chain appears in the sequencing data of a study of T cells in localized non-small cell lung cancer. Study-level points and caveats: Sequence data derive from only one tumor region, so heterogeneity remains possible.

Regarding this clone: Its antigen is unidentified.

V was trimmed by 3 bases and J by 4 bases, leaving 12 bases between them. This CDR3 region has 14 residues. Germline CDR1 is MDHEN and CDR2 is SYDVKM. Libraries were prepared by immunoSEQ multiplex PCR; TCRdb keeps only in-frame clonotypes and omits some of them. The data hold more than 25,000 clones, with roughly nine tenths observed a single time. The V call is TRBV28, the J call TRBJ1-2; D gene uncertain. This material consisted of PBMCs, taken before any cancer treatment. This TCR was recovered from a man aged 40 to 69 with stage II lung adenocarcinoma. The CDR3 coding sequence is TGTGCCAGCAGTTTGGCGCTGCAGTCCTATGGCTACACCTTC. As protein: CASSLALQSYGYTF.